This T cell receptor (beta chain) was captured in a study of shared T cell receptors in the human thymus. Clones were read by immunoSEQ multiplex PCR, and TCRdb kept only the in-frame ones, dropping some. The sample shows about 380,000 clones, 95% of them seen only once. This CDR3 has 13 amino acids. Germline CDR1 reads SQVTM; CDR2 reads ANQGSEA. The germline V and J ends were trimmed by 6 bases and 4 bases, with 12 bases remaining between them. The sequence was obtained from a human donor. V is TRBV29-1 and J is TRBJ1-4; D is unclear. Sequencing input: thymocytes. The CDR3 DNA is TGCAGCGTGTCGCGCAGGATTAATGAAAAACTGTTTTTT. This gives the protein CSVSRRINEKLFF.